This TCR beta chain was documented in a study of T-cell reconstitution after alpha-beta-depleted transplantation in children (dated by TCRdb to the mid-2010s). For context, the study as a whole: Using TCR repertoire profiling, the study quantitatively followed how T-cell immune reconstitution unfolded in children after TCRalphabeta/CD19-depleted allogeneic hematopoietic cell transplantation.

Counted from cysteine to phenylalanine, this CDR3 has 13 amino acids. The CDR3 DNA has 39 bases and is translated from base 1. The germline V gene gives CDR1 as SGHTA and CDR2 as FQGTGA. Trimming costs V 5 bases and J 5 bases, and their ends lie 12 bases apart. This clonotype was observed many times. This clone's antigen is unknown. No base quality information exists; no much larger clone differs at one position. The library was produced with PCR. The run used an Illumina HiSeq 2500. To normalize quantification of the TCRbeta repertoire, the TCR libraries were built with molecular barcoding that relied on unique molecular identifiers. The public sequencing data were trimmed at Q25 with fastp and processed into clonotypes with MiXCR by TCRdb, which kept only in-frame beta chains. Rows with one shared CDR3 protein collapse into an entry with the most common genes and DNA. The sample yields about 610,000 distinct CDR3 sequences; roughly a tenth were counted once. The ten largest clones take up less than 4.5% of the sample.

The TCR originated in a human donor who donated a stem cell graft to a child with acute myeloid leukemia. The chain is encoded by TRBV7-3 joined to TRBJ2-5, with the D call perhaps TRBD1 or TRBD2, as 6 bases match in each case. The starting material was PBMCs from the stem cell graft donor, obtained from the stem cell graft. The CDR3 amino acid sequence is: CASSIEGGETQYF. Here is the DNA: TGTGCCAGCAGCATCGAAGGGGGGGAGACCCAGTACTTC.